This T cell receptor beta chain was sequenced for a study of blood T cell repertoires in COVID-19. About the research overall: The United States, Italy and Spain were the sources of the acute and convalescent COVID-19 samples. T cells, B-cell-depleted T cells, or PBMCs supplied cDNA or gDNA.

Source study methods: Estimated nucleated cell counts came from reference gene primer amplification. Assay: immunoSEQ multiplex PCR; the TCRdb copy retains only in-frame clones and omits some. V and J calls and clone size follow that table, whereas D and trimming were derived from the DNA. The repertoire consists of approximately 160,000 clones, with about 86% occurring once and the leading ten covering 5.5% to 7%. The length of the CDR3 is 15 residues. Germline CDR1 and CDR2: KGHDR and SFDVKD. After removal of 7 bases from V and 5 bases from J, the junction contained 10 bases not matched to a gene. Sequenced sample: peripheral blood. This clonotype originated in a man between 45 and 60 years old with active or convalescent COVID-19. The chain carries TRBV24-1 and TRBJ1-1; TRBD1 agrees at 9 bases. The CDR3 spells CATREPGQGKTEAFF. The CDR3 bases are TGTGCCACCAGGGAACCGGGACAGGGTAAGACTGAAGCTTTCTTT.